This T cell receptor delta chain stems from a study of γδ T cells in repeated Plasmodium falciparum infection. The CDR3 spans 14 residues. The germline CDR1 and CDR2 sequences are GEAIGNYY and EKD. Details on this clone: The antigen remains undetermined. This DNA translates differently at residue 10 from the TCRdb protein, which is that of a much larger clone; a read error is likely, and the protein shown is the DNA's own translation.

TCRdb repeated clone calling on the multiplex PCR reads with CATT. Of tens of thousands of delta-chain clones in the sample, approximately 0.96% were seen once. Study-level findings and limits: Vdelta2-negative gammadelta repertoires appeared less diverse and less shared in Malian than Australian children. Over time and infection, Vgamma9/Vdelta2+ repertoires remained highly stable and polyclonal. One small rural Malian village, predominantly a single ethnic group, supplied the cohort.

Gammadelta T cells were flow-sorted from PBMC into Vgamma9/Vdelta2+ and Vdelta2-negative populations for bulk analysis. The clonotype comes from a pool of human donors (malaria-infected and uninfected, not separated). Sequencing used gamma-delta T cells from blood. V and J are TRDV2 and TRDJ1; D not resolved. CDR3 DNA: TGTGCCTGTGACTCCTTACTTAACACCGCTAAACTCATCTTT. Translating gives CACDSLLNTAKLIF.